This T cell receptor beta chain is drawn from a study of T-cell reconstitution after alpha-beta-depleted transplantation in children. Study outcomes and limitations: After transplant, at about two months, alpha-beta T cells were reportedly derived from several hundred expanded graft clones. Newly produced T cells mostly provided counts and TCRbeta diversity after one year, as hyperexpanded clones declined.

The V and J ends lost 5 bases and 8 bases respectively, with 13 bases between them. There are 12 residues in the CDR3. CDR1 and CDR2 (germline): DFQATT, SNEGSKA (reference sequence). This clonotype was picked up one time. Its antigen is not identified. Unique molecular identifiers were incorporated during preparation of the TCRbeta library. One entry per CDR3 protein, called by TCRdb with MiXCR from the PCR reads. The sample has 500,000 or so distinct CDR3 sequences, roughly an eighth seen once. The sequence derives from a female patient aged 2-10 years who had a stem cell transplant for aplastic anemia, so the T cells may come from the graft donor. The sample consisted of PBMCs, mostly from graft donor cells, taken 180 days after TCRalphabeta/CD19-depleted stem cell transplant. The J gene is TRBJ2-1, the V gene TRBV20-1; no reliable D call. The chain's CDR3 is CSALRQVDEQFF. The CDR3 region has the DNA TGCAGTGCTCTCCGCCAAGTCGATGAGCAGTTCTTC.